This T cell receptor (beta chain) was captured in a study of untreated major depressive disorder. Measured with immunoSEQ multiplex PCR; TCRdb has only the in-frame clones, and not every one. Found here are 17,000 or so clones, approximately 92% of them singletons; the top ten hold about 0.6%. Each depressed patient was matched pairwise with a non-depressed control on sex, age, current smoking status and body mass index. Patients scored at least 18 on the Hamilton Depression Scale with DSM-IV major depression. Patient depression severity was moderate to severe. This CDR3 has 16 amino acids. Germline CDR1 and CDR2: KGHSH and LQKENI. V lost 4 bases and J 1 base, leaving 14 bases between the germline ends. In the case of this clone: Its antigen remains unknown.

Study observations and caveats: Private clones made up every subject's top five TRBV05-01 clones. CD4+ T cells from depressed patients used TRBV05-01 (Vbeta 5.1) more often than controls.

This sequence joins TRBV18 and TRBJ1-3; no definite D call. Sample: CD4+ T cells from PBMCs. The receptor's source is a woman aged 40 to 49 with major depressive disorder. The CDR3 reads CASSRSASRSGNTIYF. In DNA form, the CDR3 reads TGTGCCAGCTCACGGTCAGCGTCCAGGTCTGGAAACACCATATATTTT.